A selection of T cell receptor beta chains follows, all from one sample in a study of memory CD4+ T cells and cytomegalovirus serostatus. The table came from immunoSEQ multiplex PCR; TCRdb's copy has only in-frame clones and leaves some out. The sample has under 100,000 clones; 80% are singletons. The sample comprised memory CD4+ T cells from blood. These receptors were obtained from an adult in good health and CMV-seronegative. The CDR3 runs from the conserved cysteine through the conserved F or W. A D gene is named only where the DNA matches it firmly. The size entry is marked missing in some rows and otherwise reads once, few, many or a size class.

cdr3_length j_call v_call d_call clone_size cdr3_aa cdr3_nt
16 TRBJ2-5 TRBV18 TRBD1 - CASSPGGRTGQETQYF TGTGCCAGCTCACCAGGGGGTCGGACAGGCCAAGAGACCCAGTACTTC
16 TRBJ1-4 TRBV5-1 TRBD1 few CASSLTGGAANEKLFF TGCGCCAGCAGCTTGACAGGGGGCGCGGCTAATGAAAAACTGTTTTTT
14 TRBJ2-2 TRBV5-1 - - CASRLGQNTGELFF TGCGCCAGCAGGTTAGGACAGAACACCGGGGAGCTGTTTTTT
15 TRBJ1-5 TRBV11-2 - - CASSLGGDAYQPQHF TGTGCCAGCAGCTTAGGGGGGGACGCCTATCAGCCCCAGCATTTT
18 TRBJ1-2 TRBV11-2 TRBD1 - CASSLDVGQGFSNYGYTF TGTGCCAGCAGCTTAGACGTTGGACAGGGGTTTTCTAACTATGGCTACACCTTC
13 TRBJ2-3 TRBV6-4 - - CASSVDLTDTQYF TGTGCCAGCAGTGTCGACCTCACAGATACGCAGTATTTT
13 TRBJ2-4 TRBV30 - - CAWSFTGPNIQYF TGTGCCTGGAGTTTTACAGGGCCAAACATTCAGTACTTC
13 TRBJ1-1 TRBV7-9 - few CASRLERNTEAFF TGTGCCAGCAGGCTGGAGAGGAACACTGAAGCTTTCTTT
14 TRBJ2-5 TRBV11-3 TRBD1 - CASSGQGARETQYF TGTGCCAGCAGCGGACAGGGGGCGCGGGAGACCCAGTACTTC
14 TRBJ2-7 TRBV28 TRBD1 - CASSSGGRSYEQYF TGTGCCAGCAGTTCAGGGGGCCGCTCCTACGAGCAGTACTTC
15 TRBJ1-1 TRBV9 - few CASSVESQMNTEAFF TGTGCCAGCAGCGTAGAGTCACAGATGAACACTGAAGCTTTCTTT
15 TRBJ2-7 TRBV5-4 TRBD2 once CASSSGGAGDYEQYF TGTGCCAGCAGCTCCGGGGGGGCAGGAGATTACGAGCAGTACTTC
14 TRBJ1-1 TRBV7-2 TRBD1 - CASSTIRGETEAFF TGTGCCAGCAGTACGATCAGGGGGGAGACTGAAGCTTTCTTT
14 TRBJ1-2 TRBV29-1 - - CSVERAGAPYGYTF TGCAGCGTTGAAAGAGCAGGGGCCCCCTATGGCTACACCTTC
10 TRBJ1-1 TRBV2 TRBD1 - CASSQGAAFF TGTGCCAGCAGCCAGGGGGCGGCTTTCTTT
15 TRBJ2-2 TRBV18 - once CASSPGEWDTGELFF TGTGCCAGCTCACCCGGGGAATGGGACACCGGGGAGCTGTTTTTT
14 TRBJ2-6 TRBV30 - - CAWSVQSGANVLTF TGTGCCTGGAGTGTACAGAGTGGGGCCAACGTCCTGACTTTC
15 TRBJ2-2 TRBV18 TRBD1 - CASSPGQPDTGELFF TGTGCCAGCTCACCGGGACAGCCTGACACCGGGGAGCTGTTTTTT
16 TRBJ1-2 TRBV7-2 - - CASSPRPLGGPHGYTF TGTGCCAGCAGCCCTCGCCCCCTCGGGGGGCCTCATGGCTACACCTTC
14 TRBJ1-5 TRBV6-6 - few CATVGFDSNQPQHF TGTGCCACCGTTGGTTTCGATAGCAATCAGCCCCAGCATTTT
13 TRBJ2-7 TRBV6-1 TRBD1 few CASSVGQGTEQYF TGTGCCAGCAGTGTAGGACAGGGAACCGAGCAGTACTTC
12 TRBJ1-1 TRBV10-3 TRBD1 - CAISERDRAAFF TGTGCCATCAGTGAGCGGGACAGGGCAGCTTTCTTT
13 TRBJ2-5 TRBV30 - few CAWSGGMEETQYF TGTGCCTGGAGTGGAGGGATGGAAGAGACCCAGTACTTC
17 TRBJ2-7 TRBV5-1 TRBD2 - CASSLGSGADSSYEQYF TGCGCCAGCAGCTTGGGTAGCGGGGCTGATAGCTCCTACGAGCAGTACTTC
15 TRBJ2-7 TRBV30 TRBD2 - CAWRTSGGQAYEQYF TGTGCCTGGAGGACTAGCGGGGGGCAGGCCTACGAGCAGTACTTC
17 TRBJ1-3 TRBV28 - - CASSLSRTVLTGNTIYF TGTGCCAGCAGTTTATCTCGAACCGTTCTTACTGGAAACACCATATATTTT
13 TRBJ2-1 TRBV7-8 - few CASSPGHYNEQFF TGTGCCAGCAGCCCGGGACATTACAATGAGCAGTTCTTC
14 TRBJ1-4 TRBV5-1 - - CASSFSGRREKLFF TGCGCCAGCAGCTTTTCGGGACGACGGGAAAAACTGTTTTTT
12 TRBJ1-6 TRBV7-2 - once CASSLSFSPLHF TGTGCCAGCAGCCTCTCGTTTTCACCCCTCCACTTT
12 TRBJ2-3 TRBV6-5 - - CASRAGADTQYF TGTGCCAGCAGAGCCGGCGCAGATACGCAGTATTTT
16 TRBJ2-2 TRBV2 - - CASSVVRSANTGELFF TGTGCCAGCAGTGTTGTCAGATCCGCGAACACCGGGGAGCTGTTTTTT
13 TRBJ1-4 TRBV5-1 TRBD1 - CAMTTGRYEKLFF TGCGCCATGACGACAGGGAGGTATGAAAAACTGTTTTTT
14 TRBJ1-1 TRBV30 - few CAWSWDAGNTEAFF TGTGCCTGGAGCTGGGACGCAGGAAACACTGAAGCTTTCTTT
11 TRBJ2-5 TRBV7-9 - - CASSLAGTQYF TGTGCCAGCAGCTTGGCGGGGACCCAGTACTTC
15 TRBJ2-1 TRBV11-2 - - CASSLGGATYNEQFF TGTGCCAGCAGCTTAGGCGGGGCAACGTACAATGAGCAGTTCTTC
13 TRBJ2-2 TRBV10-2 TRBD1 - CASSGQGTGELFF TGCGCCAGCAGTGGACAGGGGACCGGGGAGCTGTTTTTT
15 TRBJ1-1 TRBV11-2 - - CASRGLRRAGGKAFF TGTGCCAGCAGGGGGCTACGTAGGGCTGGTGGGAAAGCTTTCTTT
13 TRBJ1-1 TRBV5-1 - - CASSLGGSTEAFF TGCGCCAGCAGCTTAGGAGGGTCCACTGAAGCTTTCTTT
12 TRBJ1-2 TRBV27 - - CASSFPGHGYTF TGTGCCAGCAGTTTTCCAGGGCATGGCTACACCTTC
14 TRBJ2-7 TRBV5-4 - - CASSLVAGAYEQYF TGTGCCAGCAGCTTGGTGGCTGGGGCCTACGAGCAGTACTTC
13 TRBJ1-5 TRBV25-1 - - CASRQASNQPQHF TGTGCCAGCAGGCAGGCTAGCAATCAGCCCCAGCATTTT
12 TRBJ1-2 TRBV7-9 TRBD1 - CASSLGQGAYTF TGTGCCAGCAGCTTGGGACAGGGGGCCTACACCTTC
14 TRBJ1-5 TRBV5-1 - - CASSPDRNNQPQHF TGCGCCAGCAGCCCCGACAGAAACAATCAGCCCCAGCATTTT
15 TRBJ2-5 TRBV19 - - CASSIAGLEGETQYF TGTGCCAGTAGTATCGCGGGGTTGGAGGGAGAGACCCAGTACTTC
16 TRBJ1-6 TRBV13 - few CASSSLRDTYNSPLHF TGTGCCAGCAGCTCCCTCCGGGACACATATAATTCACCCCTCCACTTT
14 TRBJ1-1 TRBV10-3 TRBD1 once CAISGGTANTEAFF TGTGCCATCAGTGGTGGGACAGCGAACACTGAAGCTTTCTTT
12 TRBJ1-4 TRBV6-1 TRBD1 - CASSTGGEKLFF TGTGCCAGCAGTACAGGGGGGGAAAAACTGTTTTTT